The 15 T cell receptor beta chains listed next were all sequenced from one sample in a study of blood T cell repertoires in COVID-19. Sequencing used immunoSEQ multiplex PCR; TCRdb keeps in-frame clones, though not all of them. The sample consists of 270,000 or so clones, about 86% of them appearing once. Sequencing was done on a sample of peripheral blood. The receptors stem from a young woman with COVID-19, enrolled during active disease.

The chain couples TRBV2 to TRBJ2-5; weak D call: TRBD1 (6 bases). V was cut by 10 bases and J by 5 bases, with 20 bases left in between. CDR3 size: 14 residues. Germline-derived CDR1 and CDR2 are SNHLY and FYNNEI. For the CDR3, the DNA is TGTGCCACTAACAGGGACCCAGGCCCGGAGACCCAGTACTTC. Encoded protein: CATNRDPGPETQYF.

J is TRBJ2-5 and V is TRBV7-9; 8 positions agree with TRBD1. Germline V gene lookup returns CDR1 SEHNR and CDR2 FQNEAQ (reference sequence). The ends lost 6 bases at V and 1 base at J; junction bases unmatched: 13. The CDR3 extends over 17 amino acids. The CDR3 reads CASRGRGPFYLQETQYF. DNA of the CDR3: TGTGCCAGCAGGGGCAGGGGGCCCTTTTACCTCCAAGAGACCCAGTACTTC.

The chain recombines TRBV5-1 with TRBJ2-7, with TRBD1 matching 9 bases. After removal of 3 bases from V and 1 base from J, the junction contained 5 bases not matched to a gene. This CDR3 is 15 amino acids long. Germline V gene data show CDR1 as SGHRS and CDR2 as YFSETQ. The CDR3 reads CASSWTGEMSYEQYF. The CDR3 coding sequence is TGCGCCAGCAGCTGGACAGGGGAAATGTCCTACGAGCAGTACTTC.

The chain uses TRBV29-1 and TRBJ2-2; no definite D call. V was cut by 5 bases and J by 1 base, with 11 bases left in between. This CDR3 is built from 14 residues. Germline assignment: CDR1 SQVTM and CDR2 ANQGSEA. The CDR3 DNA reads TGCAGCGTTTATCTCTACCAGAACACCGGGGAGCTGTTTTTT. Amino acid sequence: CSVYLYQNTGELFF.

CDR3 loop: CASSVRTGRNQPQHF. CDR3 in DNA: TGTGCCAGCAGCGTACGGACAGGCCGCAATCAGCCCCAGCATTTT. The rearrangement joins TRBV28 to TRBJ1-5; TRBD1 matches 7 bases. CDR1 MDHEN and CDR2 SYDVKM come from the germline V gene. V lost 6 bases and J lost 2; bases outside the gene matches: 7. This CDR3 spans 15 amino acids.

The chain links TRBV5-6 to TRBJ2-6; maybe TRBD1 (5 bases). Germline V gives CDR1 SGHDT, CDR2 YYEEEE. Trimming shortened V by 2 bases and J by 4 bases, and 10 bases separated the two germline ends. The CDR3 runs to 15 residues. The CDR3 DNA reads as TGTGCCAGCAGCTTTGGCAGGGCCGGGGCCAACGTCCTGACTTTC. It translates to CASSFGRAGANVLTF.

The chain links TRBV11-2 to TRBJ1-5, with D possibly being TRBD1 (5 bases). The CDR3 runs 14 residues. Germline lookup yields CDR1 SGHAT and CDR2 FQNNGV. Deletions cut 3 bases from V and 6 bases from J, with 12 bases between. DNA for the CDR3: TGTGCCAGCAGCTTGGGGGGGAATCGTCAGCCCCAGCATTTT. Its translation is CASSLGGNRQPQHF.

The rearrangement joins TRBV5-1 to TRBJ1-4, with a tentative D call TRBD1 (6 bases). CDR3 size: 15 residues. V gave up 4 bases and J gave up 3 bases, with 13 bases separating them. Per the germline V gene, CDR1 is SGHRS and CDR2 is YFSETQ. CDR3 sequence reads: CASSRSGTSNEKLFF. The CDR3 DNA reads as TGCGCCAGCAGCCGATCCGGGACATCTAATGAAAAACTGTTTTTT. Supplemented by reference TRBV5-1 and TRBJ1-4, the full variable domain reads KAGVTQTPRYLIKTRGQQVTLSCSPISGHRSVSWYQQTPGQGLQFLFEYFSETQRNKGNFPGRFSGRQFSNSRSEMNVSTLELGDSALYLCASSRSGTSNEKLFFGSGTQLSVL.

CDR3 in amino acids: CATGTGDRDEAFF. The CDR3 DNA follows: TGTGCCACCGGGACGGGGGATCGGGATGAAGCTTTCTTT. This chain connects TRBV10-3 to TRBJ1-1, with a possible D match to TRBD1 (5 bases). The germline V and J ends were trimmed by 10 bases and 7 bases, with 19 bases remaining between them. The CDR3 has 13 residues. The germline V gene has CDR1 ENHRY and CDR2 SYGVKD.

This chain links TRBV7-9 with TRBJ2-3, with TRBD2 matching 10 bases. Germline CDR1 and CDR2: SEHNR and FQNEAQ (reference sequence). This CDR3 spans 15 amino acids. Trimming cost V 4 bases and J 3 bases; bases outside gene matches: 4. In nucleotides, the CDR3 is TGTGCCAGCAGCTCGCTAGCGGGGGCTACAGATACGCAGTATTTT. Protein sequence: CASSSLAGATDTQYF. Based on the CDR3 plus reference TRBV7-9 and TRBJ2-3, the full variable domain is DTGVSQNPRHKITKRGQNVTFRCDPISEHNRLYWYRQTLGQGPEFLTYFQNEAQLEKSRLLSDRFSAERPKGSFSTLEIQRTEQGDSAMYLCASSSLAGATDTQYFGPGTRLTVL.

J is TRBJ2-7 and V is TRBV14, with 7 bases matching TRBD2. The V gene end was trimmed by 4 bases and the J gene end by 3 bases; junction bases not matched to a gene: 9. CDR1 is SGHDN, CDR2 FVKESK, per germline. The CDR3 runs to 15 residues. The chain's CDR3 is CASSRLAGSDYEQYF. The CDR3 nucleotides are TGTGCCAGCAGCCGACTAGCTGGGTCCGACTACGAGCAGTACTTC.

The chain joins TRBV5-4 to TRBJ2-1, with 11 bases fitting TRBD1. V lost 4 bases, J lost 2 bases, and 5 bases stayed unmatched. The CDR3 has 16 residues. From germline, CDR1 is SGHNT and CDR2 YYREEE (reference sequence). CDR3 nucleotide sequence: TGTGCCAGCAGCCTCCTGGGACAGGGGGCCTACAATGAGCAGTTCTTC. This translates into CASSLLGQGAYNEQFF.

The chain has TRBV19 and TRBJ2-1; 7 bases are a match to TRBD2. Germline V gene sequence: CDR1 LNHDA, CDR2 SQIVND (reference sequence). This CDR3 is 14 amino acids long. V lost 6 bases, J lost 6 bases, and 8 bases stayed unmatched. The CDR3 sequence: CASRPWEGSNEQFF. The DNA of the CDR3 is TGTGCCAGTAGGCCCTGGGAGGGGTCCAATGAGCAGTTCTTC.

A few counts support this clone. The CDR3 reads CASSQEGLADYEQYF. The CDR3 nucleotides read TGTGCCAGCAGCCAAGAGGGACTAGCGGACTACGAGCAGTACTTC. The chain is built from TRBV4-2 and TRBJ2-7, with 11 bases fitting TRBD2. The length of the CDR3 is 15 residues. From germline, CDR1 is LGHNA and CDR2 YNFKEQ. Trimming took 0 bases from V and 3 from J; bases not matched to a gene: 1.

The chain couples TRBV28 to TRBJ2-7; 9 bases are a match to TRBD1. In germline, CDR1 is MDHEN, CDR2 SYDVKM. The junction had 7 bases not matched to a gene; V was cut back by 4 bases and J by 3 bases. This CDR3 comprises 15 residues. The CDR3 region has the DNA TGTGCCAGCAGTTCCCCGGGACAGGGTAACTACGAGCAGTACTTC. This gives the protein CASSSPGQGNYEQYF.